This T cell receptor (beta chain) emerged from a study of T cell repertoires in cytomegalovirus infection. TCRdb itself ran the reads through MiXCR, one entry per CDR3 protein. The data contain roughly 280,000 distinct CDR3 sequences, roughly 15% of them singletons. Details on this clonotype: Antigen: not known.

Findings and caveats of the study: It was HLA-C-restricted CMV-specific TCR beta clonotypes that dominated the response ex vivo.

Germline V lookup: CDR1 SNHLY, CDR2 FYNNEI. Trimming took 2 bases from V and 10 from J, leaving 12 bases between them. The CDR3 runs to 14 residues. The chain has TRBV2 and TRBJ1-6; D may be TRBD1 (5 bases). The TCR comes from a human donor in good health (CMV status not recorded). Some clones in this sample may be carry-over from other donors' samples. The specimen sequenced was PBMCs. The CDR3 here is CASSERWGESPLHF. The DNA for the CDR3 is TGTGCCAGCAGTGAAAGGTGGGGGGAATCACCCCTCCACTTT.